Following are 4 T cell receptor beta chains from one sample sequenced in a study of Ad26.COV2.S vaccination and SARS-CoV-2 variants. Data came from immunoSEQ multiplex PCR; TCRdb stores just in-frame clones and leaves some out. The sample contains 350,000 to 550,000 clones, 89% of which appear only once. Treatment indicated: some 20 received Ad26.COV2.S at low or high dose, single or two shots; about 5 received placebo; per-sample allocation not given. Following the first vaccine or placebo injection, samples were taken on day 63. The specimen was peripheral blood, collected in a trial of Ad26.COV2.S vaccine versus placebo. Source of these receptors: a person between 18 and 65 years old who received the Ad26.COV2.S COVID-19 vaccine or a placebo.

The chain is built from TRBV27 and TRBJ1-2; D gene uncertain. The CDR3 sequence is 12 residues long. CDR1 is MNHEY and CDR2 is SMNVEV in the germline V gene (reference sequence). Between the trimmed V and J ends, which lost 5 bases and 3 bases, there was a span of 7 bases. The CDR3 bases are TGTGCCAGCAGTGGAAGTTACTATGGCTACACCTTC. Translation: CASSGSYYGYTF.

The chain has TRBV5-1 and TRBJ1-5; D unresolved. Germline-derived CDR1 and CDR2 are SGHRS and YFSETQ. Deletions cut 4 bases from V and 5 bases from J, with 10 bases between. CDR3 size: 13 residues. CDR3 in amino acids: CASSPGPDQPQHF. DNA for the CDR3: TGCGCCAGCAGCCCTGGACCCGATCAGCCCCAGCATTTT.

CDR3 region: CASSQTGTPYSTDTQYF. In DNA, the CDR3 is TGTGCCAGCAGCCAAACCGGGACTCCCTACAGCACAGATACGCAGTATTTT. The chain carries TRBV4-2 and TRBJ2-3; tentative D call: TRBD2 (6 bases). Germline-derived CDR1 and CDR2 are LGHNA and YNFKEQ. V was shortened by 2 bases and J by 0 bases, with 15 bases between the two germline ends. The CDR3 is made up of 17 amino acids.

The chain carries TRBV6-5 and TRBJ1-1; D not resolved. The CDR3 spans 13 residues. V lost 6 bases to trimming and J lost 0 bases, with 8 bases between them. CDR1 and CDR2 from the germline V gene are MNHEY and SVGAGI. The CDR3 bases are TGTGCCAGCAGATTTACGGTGAACACTGAAGCTTTCTTT. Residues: CASRFTVNTEAFF.